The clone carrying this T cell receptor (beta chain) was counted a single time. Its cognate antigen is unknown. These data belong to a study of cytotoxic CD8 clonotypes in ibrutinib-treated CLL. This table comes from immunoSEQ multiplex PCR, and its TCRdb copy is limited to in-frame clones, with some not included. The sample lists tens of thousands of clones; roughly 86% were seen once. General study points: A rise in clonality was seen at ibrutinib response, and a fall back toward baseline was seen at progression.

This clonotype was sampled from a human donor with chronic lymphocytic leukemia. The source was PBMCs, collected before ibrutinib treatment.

The DNA for the CDR3 is TGTGCCAGCTCACAGACTAGCGGGAGCCACGAGCAGTACTTC. This sequence encodes CASSQTSGSHEQYF. The chain is built from TRBV18 and TRBJ2-7; 12 bases map to TRBD2. The germline gives CDR1 KGHSH, CDR2 LQKENI. Losses at the gene ends were 4 bases for V and 5 bases for J; bases not matched to a gene: 3. There are 14 residues in the CDR3. Supplemented by reference TRBV18 and TRBJ2-7, the full variable domain reads NAGVMQNPRHLVRRRGQEARLRCSPMKGHSHVYWYRQLPEEGLKFMVYLQKENIIDESGMPKERFSAEFPKEGPSILRIQQVVRGDSAAYFCASSQTSGSHEQYFGPGTRLTVT.